The source of this T cell receptor (beta chain) is a study of post-analysis software for immune sequencing data. As to this clonotype: Its matching antigen is unknown.

The study, taken as a whole, reports: TRBV segments more frequent in patients than in controls numbered several and included TRBV5-6, TRBV5-1 and TRBV20-1. Significantly decreased normalized Chao1 diversity was recorded for multiple sclerosis patients relative to controls.

Germline V gives CDR1 SGHRS, CDR2 YFSETQ. The CDR3 consists of 15 residues. With 4 bases removed from V and 9 bases from J, the gap between germline ends came to 20 bases. Unique molecular identifiers tagged the TCR beta cDNA libraries. MiXCR, run by TCRdb on the PCR reads, gives a single entry per CDR3 protein. The table includes over 700,000 distinct CDR3 sequences, roughly 30% detected once. The clonotype was recovered from a girl aged 10 to 17 with multiple sclerosis. The chain employs TRBV5-1 and TRBJ2-1; tentatively, D is TRBD1 (6 bases). Material: blood. DNA of the CDR3: TGCGCCAGCAGCCCGGGGACACTCATGAACACTGAGCAGTTCTTC. This encodes CASSPGTLMNTEQFF.